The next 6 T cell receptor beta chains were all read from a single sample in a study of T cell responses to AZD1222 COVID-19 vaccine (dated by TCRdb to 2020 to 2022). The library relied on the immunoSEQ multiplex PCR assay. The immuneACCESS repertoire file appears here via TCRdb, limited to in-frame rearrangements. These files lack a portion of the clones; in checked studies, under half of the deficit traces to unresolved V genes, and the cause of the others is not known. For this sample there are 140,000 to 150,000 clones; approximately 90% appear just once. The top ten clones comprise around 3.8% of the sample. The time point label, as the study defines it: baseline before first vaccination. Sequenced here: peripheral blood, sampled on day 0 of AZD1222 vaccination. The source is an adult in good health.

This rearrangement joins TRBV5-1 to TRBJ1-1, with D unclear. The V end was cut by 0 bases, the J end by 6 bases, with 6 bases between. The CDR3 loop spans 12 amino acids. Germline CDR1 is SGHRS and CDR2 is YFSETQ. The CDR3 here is CASSLAGSEAFF. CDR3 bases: TGCGCCAGCAGCTTGGCTGGGTCTGAAGCTTTCTTT.

CDR3 nucleotides: TGCGCCAGCAGCTTAAGGGTCTCCTACGAGCAGTACTTC. This translates into CASSLRVSYEQYF. The chain combines TRBV5-1 with TRBJ2-7; D call uncertain. The CDR3 runs 13 residues. Trimming took 2 bases from V and 0 from J, leaving 6 bases between them. CDR1 and CDR2 from the germline V gene are SGHRS and YFSETQ.

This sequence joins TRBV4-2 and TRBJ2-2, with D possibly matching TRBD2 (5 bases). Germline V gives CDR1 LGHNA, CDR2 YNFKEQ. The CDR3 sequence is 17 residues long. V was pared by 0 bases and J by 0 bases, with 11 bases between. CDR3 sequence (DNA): TGTGCCAGCAGCCAAGATGATGGTAGCGCGAACACCGGGGAGCTGTTTTTT. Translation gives CASSQDDGSANTGELFF.

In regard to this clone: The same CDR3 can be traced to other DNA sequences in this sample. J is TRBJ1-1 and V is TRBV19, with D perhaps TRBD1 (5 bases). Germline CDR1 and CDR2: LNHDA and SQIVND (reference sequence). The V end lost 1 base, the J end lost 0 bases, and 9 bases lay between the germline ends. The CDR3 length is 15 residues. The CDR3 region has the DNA TGTGCCAGTAGTATAGGGGGGACTTTGAACACTGAAGCTTTCTTT. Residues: CASSIGGTLNTEAFF. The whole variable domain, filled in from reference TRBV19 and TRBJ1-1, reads DGGITQSPKYLFRKEGQNVTLSCEQNLNHDAMYWYRQDPGQGLRLIYYSQIVNDFQKGDIAEGYSVSREKKESFPLTVTSAQKNPTAFYLCASSIGGTLNTEAFFGQGTRLTVV.

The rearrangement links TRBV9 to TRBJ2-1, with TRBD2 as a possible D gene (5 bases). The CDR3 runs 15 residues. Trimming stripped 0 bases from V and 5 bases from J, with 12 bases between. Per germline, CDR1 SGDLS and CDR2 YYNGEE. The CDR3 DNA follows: TGTGCCAGCAGCGTAGGGACTCTAGGGCACAATGAGCAGTTCTTC. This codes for CASSVGTLGHNEQFF.

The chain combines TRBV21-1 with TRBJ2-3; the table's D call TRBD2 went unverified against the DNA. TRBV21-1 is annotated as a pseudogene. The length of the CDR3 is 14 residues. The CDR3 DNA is TGTGCCAGCAGCTCTAGCCTGGAGCAATATACGCAGTATTTT. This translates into CASSSSLEQYTQYF.